This T cell receptor (beta chain) was documented in a study of cytomegalovirus exposure and HLA in healthy donors. Study-wide results and caveats: High sensitivity and specificity were reportedly achieved when the classifier diagnosed cytomegalovirus status.

As concerns this clone: Its antigen is unknown.

CDR1 is SGDLS, CDR2 YYNGEE, per germline. CDR3 size: 15 residues. Trimming cost V 4 bases and J 2 bases, with 12 bases left between them. 60 Vbeta and 13 Jbeta primers were used in PCR. Repertoires were generated with immunoSEQ multiplex PCR, while TCRdb's copy carries only in-frame clones and drops some. The data show roughly 160,000 clones, roughly 70% seen once. The source material was PBMCs. The chain combines TRBV9 with TRBJ2-2, with D possibly matching TRBD1 (6 bases). This receptor was obtained from a girl under 18 in good health and CMV-seronegative. The CDR3 nucleotides read TGTGCCAGCAGCACACAGGGCCCTAACACCGGGGAGCTGTTTTTT. Translation: CASSTQGPNTGELFF.